Sequencing of this T cell receptor (beta chain) was carried out in a study of Graves' ophthalmopathy and Graves' hyperthyroidism. The authors enrolled newly diagnosed hyperthyroidism patients aged 18 to 65 with under 2 months' duration. Details on this clonotype: It may be a read error: a sequence one base away is much more abundant.

Investigators amplified TCR beta CDR3 regions from RNA transcripts. Second-round multiplex PCR followed a first-round RT-PCR using HTBI primers. TCRdb itself ran the multiplex PCR reads through MiXCR, one entry per CDR3 protein. Among around 1.1 million distinct CDR3 sequences listed, roughly 35% were seen once. The sequenced sample was peripheral blood or thyroid tissue (not recorded which). This clonotype was obtained from an adult man with Graves' hyperthyroidism.

This CDR3 reads CSASDPGTGSAFF. CDR3 DNA sequence: TGCAGTGCTAGCGACCCCGGGACAGGGTCGGCTTTCTTT. V gene TRBV20-1 combines with J gene TRBJ1-1, with 9 nucleotides matching TRBD1. V was clipped by 3 bases and J by 11 bases; unmatched bases: 10. Looked up from germline, CDR1 is DFQATT and CDR2 is SNEGSKA (reference sequence). The CDR3 runs to 13 residues.